The sequence of this T cell receptor beta chain was determined in a study of T cell responses to AZD1222 COVID-19 vaccine. The table came from immunoSEQ multiplex PCR; TCRdb's copy has only in-frame clones and leaves some out. The sample consists of under 200,000 clones, about nine tenths of them appearing once. Concerning this clone itself: Its antigen is unknown.

The ends were cut back, 6 bases at V and 2 bases at J, with 22 bases in the middle. Germline V gene sequence: CDR1 MDHEN, CDR2 SYDVKM. The CDR3 is made up of 17 amino acids. Study findings and constraints: Clonal diversity was possibly underestimated, and white British individuals and females predominated among donors. CD4 TCRs covered the whole spike, strongest at regions 160-218 and 743-854. Spike-specific TCRs gained breadth and depth after people received two AZD1222 doses.

Sample: peripheral blood, taken on day 0 of AZD1222 vaccination. This clonotype was sampled from an adult in good health. The rearrangement uses TRBV28 and TRBJ1-1, with D uncertain. The CDR3: CASRLYGVRAINTEAFF. The CDR3 DNA sequence: TGTGCCAGCAGGCTTTATGGGGTAAGGGCGATTAACACTGAAGCTTTCTTT.